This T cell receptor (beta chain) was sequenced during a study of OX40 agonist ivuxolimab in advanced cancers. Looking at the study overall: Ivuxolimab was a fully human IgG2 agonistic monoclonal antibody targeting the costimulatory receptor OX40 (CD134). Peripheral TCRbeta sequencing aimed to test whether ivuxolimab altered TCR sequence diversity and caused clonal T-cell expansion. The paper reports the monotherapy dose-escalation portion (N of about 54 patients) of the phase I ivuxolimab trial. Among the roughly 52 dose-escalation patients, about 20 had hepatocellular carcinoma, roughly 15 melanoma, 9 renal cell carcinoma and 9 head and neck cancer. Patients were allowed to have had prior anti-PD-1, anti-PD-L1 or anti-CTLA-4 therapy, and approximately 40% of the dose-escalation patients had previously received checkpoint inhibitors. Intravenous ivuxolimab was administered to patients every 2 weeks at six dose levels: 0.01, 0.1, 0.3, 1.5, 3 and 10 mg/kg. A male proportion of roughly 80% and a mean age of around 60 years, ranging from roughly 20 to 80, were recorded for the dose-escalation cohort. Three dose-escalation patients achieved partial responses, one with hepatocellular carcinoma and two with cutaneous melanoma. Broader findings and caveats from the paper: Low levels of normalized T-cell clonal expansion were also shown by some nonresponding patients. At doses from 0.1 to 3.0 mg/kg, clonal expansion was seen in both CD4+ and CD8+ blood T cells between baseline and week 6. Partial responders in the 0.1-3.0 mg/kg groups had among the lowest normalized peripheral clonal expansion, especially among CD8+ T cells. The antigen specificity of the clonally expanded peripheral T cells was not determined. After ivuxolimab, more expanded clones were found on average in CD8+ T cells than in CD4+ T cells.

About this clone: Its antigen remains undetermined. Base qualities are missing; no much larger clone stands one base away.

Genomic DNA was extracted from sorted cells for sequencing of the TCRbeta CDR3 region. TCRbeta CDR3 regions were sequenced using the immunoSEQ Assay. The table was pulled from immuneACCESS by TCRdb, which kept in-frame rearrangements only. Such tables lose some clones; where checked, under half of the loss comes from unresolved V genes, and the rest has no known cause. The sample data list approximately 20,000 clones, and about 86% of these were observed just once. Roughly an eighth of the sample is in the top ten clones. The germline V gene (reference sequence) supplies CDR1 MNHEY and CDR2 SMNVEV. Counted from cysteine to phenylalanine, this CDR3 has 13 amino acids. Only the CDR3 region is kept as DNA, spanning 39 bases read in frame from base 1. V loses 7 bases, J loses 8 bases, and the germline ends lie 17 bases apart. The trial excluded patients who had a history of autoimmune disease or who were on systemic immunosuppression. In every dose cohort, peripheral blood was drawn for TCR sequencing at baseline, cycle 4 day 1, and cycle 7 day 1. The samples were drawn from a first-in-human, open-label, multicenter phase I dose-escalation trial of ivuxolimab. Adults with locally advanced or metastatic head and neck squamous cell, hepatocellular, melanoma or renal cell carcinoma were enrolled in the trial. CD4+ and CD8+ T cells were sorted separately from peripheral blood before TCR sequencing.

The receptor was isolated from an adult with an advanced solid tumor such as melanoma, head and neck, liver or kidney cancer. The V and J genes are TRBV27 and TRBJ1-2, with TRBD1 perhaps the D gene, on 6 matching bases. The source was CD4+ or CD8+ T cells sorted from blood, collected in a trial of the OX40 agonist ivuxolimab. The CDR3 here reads CASKRAGEGGYTF. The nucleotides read TGTGCCAGCAAACGGGCAGGGGAGGGCGGCTACACCTTC.